The entry that follows covers one T cell receptor (beta chain) sequence. This specimen comes from a study of molecular identifiers for immune sequencing clone quantification. CDR3 size: 15 residues. Trimming stripped 2 bases from V and 8 bases from J, with 19 bases between. The germline V gene has CDR1 GTSNPN and CDR2 SVGIG (reference sequence). TCRdb re-analysed the PCR reads in MiXCR, keeping a single row per CDR3 protein. Found here are approximately 590,000 distinct CDR3 sequences, roughly 25% of them singletons; the top ten hold about 0.81%. The rearrangement joins TRBV30 to TRBJ2-1; D is possibly TRBD1 (6 bases). The sequence came from a human donor in good health. Some libraries in this study had Jurkat cell RNA spiked in. Sequenced material: naive CD8+ T cells from blood, with Jurkat cell RNA spiked in. The subset here: FACS-sorted CD8+CD4-CCR7+CD45RA+ naive T cells. The CDR3, as DNA: TGTGCCTGGAGTACAAACAGGGTAGGGATTGATGAGCAGTTCTTC. Protein sequence: CAWSTNRVGIDEQFF.